This T cell receptor (beta chain) was observed in a study of blood T cell repertoires in COVID-19. On the study more broadly: The United States, Italy and Spain supplied acute and convalescent COVID-19 samples.

This CDR3 comprises 12 residues. With 5 bases removed from V and 8 bases from J, the gap between germline ends came to 9 bases. CDR1 MNHEY and CDR2 SVGAGI come from the germline V gene. How the authors handled the data: Amplified reference gene primers provided the basis for estimating nucleated cell counts. Data came from immunoSEQ multiplex PCR; TCRdb stores just in-frame clones and leaves some out. From that table come the V and J calls and clone size; the DNA was used to work out D and trimming. This sample has around 440,000 clones, with about 87% found just once. Seattle researchers signed up patients amid active infection and tracked them longitudinally.

The sequence came from a woman in her forties or fifties with COVID-19, enrolled during active disease. Sequencing was done on a sample of peripheral blood. The genes are TRBV6-5 and TRBJ1-4; a weak D match, TRBD1 (5 bases). The CDR3 reads CASSTDREKLFF. Here the CDR3 DNA reads TGTGCCAGCAGTACAGACAGAGAAAAACTGTTTTTT.